This T cell receptor (beta chain) was retrieved from a study of CD8 T cells in Susac syndrome. Random hexamers primed reverse transcription of about 0.45 to 1 ug RNA. Amplification of TCR beta CDR3 was carried out by immunoSEQ multiplex PCR, which covered 54 Vbeta and 13 Jbeta segments. TCRdb recomputed calls from the immunoSEQ multiplex PCR reads with MiXCR, one row per CDR3 protein. The sample includes roughly 130,000 distinct CDR3 sequences, roughly 94% of them seen just once. The V and J ends lost 4 bases and 4 bases respectively, with 14 bases between them. The CDR3 consists of 15 residues. Per germline, CDR1 SGHDN and CDR2 FVKESK.

The sample consisted of CD4+ T cells from PBMCs. The receptor's source is a human donor with multiple sclerosis. The genes are TRBV14 and TRBJ1-5; D perhaps matches TRBD1 (5 bases). The CDR3 protein is CASSPQPGFNQPQHF. The CDR3 nucleotides read TGTGCCAGCAGCCCCCAGCCAGGGTTTAATCAGCCCCAGCATTTT. Based on the CDR3 plus reference TRBV14 and TRBJ1-5, the full variable domain is EAGVTQFPSHSVIEKGQTVTLRCDPISGHDNLYWYRRVMGKEIKFLLHFVKESKQDESGMPNNRFLAERTGGTYSTLKVQPAELEDSGVYFCASSPQPGFNQPQHFGDGTRLSIL.